The T cell receptor (beta chain) described here comes from a study of blood T cell repertoires in COVID-19. On the study more broadly: COVID-19 samples from acute and convalescent phases originated in the United States, Italy and Spain. The analysed material was cDNA or gDNA that came from T cells, B-cell-depleted T cells, or PBMCs.

This CDR3 contains 13 residues. Trimming removed 6 bases from V and 9 bases from J; junction bases left unmatched: 4. CDR1 and CDR2 from the germline V gene are MDHEN and SYDVKM. This clone was seen more than once but under ten times. Produced via immunoSEQ multiplex PCR; TCRdb's table is partial and in-frame only. Found here are 350,000 to 400,000 clones, roughly 90% of them singletons; the top ten hold approximately 6.2%. The origin of this receptor is a young man with active or convalescent COVID-19. The material sequenced was peripheral blood. The chain combines TRBV28 with TRBJ2-1, with 11 bases that match TRBD2. DNA for the CDR3: TGTGCCAGCAGCTTAGGGACTAGCGGTGAGCAGTTCTTC. Residues: CASSLGTSGEQFF.